The 18 T cell receptor beta chains below were found in one sample sequenced in a study of blood T cell repertoires in COVID-19. Using immunoSEQ multiplex PCR, the repertoire was profiled, and TCRdb retains in-frame clones only, with some absent. The sample lists hundreds of thousands of clones, about 88% occurring once. Sequenced sample: PBMCs or T cells enriched from blood (not recorded which). The receptor source for this set is a woman aged 18-29 years who had been exposed to COVID-19.

V gene TRBV7-2 combines with J gene TRBJ2-4, with TRBD2 matching 13 bases. Germline-derived CDR1 and CDR2 are SGHTA and FQGNSA. CDR3 length equals 17 residues. Trimming took 5 bases from V and 9 from J; bases not matched to a gene: 13. DNA of the CDR3: TGTGCCAGCAGCCTAGGACTAGCGGGGGATACCGCGGGCATTCAGTACTTC. This encodes CASSLGLAGDTAGIQYF.

Here the CDR3 reads CASSSTLPRQGATDTQYF. The CDR3 region has the DNA TGTGCCAGCAGCTCCACCCTACCTAGACAGGGGGCCACAGATACGCAGTATTTT. The rearrangement uses TRBV11-2 and TRBJ2-3; 10 nucleotides agree with TRBD1. The CDR3 contains 18 residues. The germline gives CDR1 SGHAT, CDR2 FQNNGV. J gave up 2 bases and V 4 bases, and 12 bases lay outside the gene matches.

The CDR3 is CASSPSAGVYGYTF. The CDR3 DNA reads as TGTGCCAGCTCACCAAGCGCAGGGGTGTATGGCTACACCTTC. The chain couples TRBV18 to TRBJ1-2, with D maybe TRBD1 (6 bases). This CDR3 has 14 amino acids. CDR1 and CDR2 from the germline V gene are KGHSH and LQKENI. The V and J ends lost 2 bases and 5 bases respectively, with 12 bases between them. Combining the CDR3 with reference TRBV18 and TRBJ1-2 gives the whole variable domain NAGVMQNPRHLVRRRGQEARLRCSPMKGHSHVYWYRQLPEEGLKFMVYLQKENIIDESGMPKERFSAEFPKEGPSILRIQQVVRGDSAAYFCASSPSAGVYGYTFGSGTRLTVV.

The V and J genes are TRBV10-3 and TRBJ1-1; D call uncertain. The germline V gene encodes CDR1 ENHRY and CDR2 SYGVKD. The CDR3 is made up of 16 amino acids. V was pared by 0 bases and J by 6 bases, with 17 bases between. The CDR3 loop reads CAISESSSAMRPEAFF. DNA of the CDR3: TGTGCCATCAGTGAGTCGAGTTCAGCGATGAGGCCTGAAGCTTTCTTT.

V is TRBV30 and J is TRBJ2-2; perhaps TRBD1 as D (5 bases). The CDR3 loop spans 14 amino acids. V lost 2 bases and J 2 bases, leaving 9 bases between the germline ends. Germline loops: CDR1 GTSNPN, CDR2 SVGIG (reference sequence). CDR3 loop: CAWSRQGNTGELFF. The CDR3 DNA follows: TGTGCCTGGAGTAGGCAGGGTAACACCGGGGAGCTGTTTTTT. Combining the CDR3 with reference TRBV30 and TRBJ2-2 gives the whole variable domain SQTIHQWPATLVQPVGSPLSLECTVEGTSNPNLYWYRQAAGRGLQLLFYSVGIGQISSEVPQNLSASRPQDRQFILSSKKLLLSDSGFYLCAWSRQGNTGELFFGEGSRLTVL.

The chain uses TRBV11-3 and TRBJ2-3, with a possible D match to TRBD2 (5 bases). This CDR3 is built from 15 residues. Trimming pared 3 bases from V and 2 bases from J, leaving 12 bases between. CDR1 is SGHNT and CDR2 is YENEEA in the germline V gene. Here the CDR3 DNA reads TGTGCCAGCAGCTTGGACTTACACAACACAGATACGCAGTATTTT. Amino acids: CASSLDLHNTDTQYF.

V gene TRBV6-5 combines with J gene TRBJ1-1; 9 bases are shared with TRBD1. The CDR3 is 16 amino acids. V dropped 2 bases and J dropped 0; count of bases not matched to a gene: 4. Germline CDR1 and CDR2: MNHEY and SVGAGI. This CDR3 is CASSYGTGPLNTEAFF. The CDR3 DNA follows: TGTGCCAGCAGTTACGGGACAGGGCCTTTGAACACTGAAGCTTTCTTT.

This clone is a singleton in its sample. V is TRBV6-5 and J is TRBJ1-1; 7 positions agree with TRBD1. Germline CDR1 MNHEY, CDR2 SVGAGI. The CDR3 extends over 13 amino acids. After removal of 6 bases from V and 4 bases from J, the junction contained 5 bases not matched to a gene. CDR3 nucleotides: TGTGCCAGCAGAAAGGGGGCAGGCACTGAAGCTTTCTTT. It specifies CASRKGAGTEAFF.

This clone occurred once. The chain recombines TRBV21-1 with TRBJ2-5; the table's D gene call, TRBD2, was not cross checked with the DNA. TRBV21-1 has pseudogene status. The CDR3 covers 13 residues. CDR3 coding DNA: TGTGCCAGCCCCAAATTAGCTGGGGAGACCCAGTACTTC. It codes for CASPKLAGETQYF.

This chain links TRBV19 with TRBJ2-7; 11 bases match TRBD2. With 4 bases clipped from V and 0 bases from J, the junction kept 8 bases outside the gene matches. CDR1 is LNHDA, CDR2 SQIVND, per germline (reference sequence). The CDR3 is 17 amino acids. This chain's CDR3 is CASSKILAGGSSYEQYF. In DNA, the CDR3 is TGTGCCAGTAGTAAGATATTAGCGGGAGGGAGCTCCTACGAGCAGTACTTC.

This chain joins TRBV28 and TRBJ2-7; 7 bases agree with TRBD2. The CDR3 sequence is 16 residues long. Germline CDR1 reads MDHEN; CDR2 reads SYDVKM. V lost 3 bases to trimming and J lost 1 base; unmatched junction nucleotides: 9. The CDR3 sequence is CASSFSWEGPSYEQYF. In nucleotides, the CDR3 is TGTGCCAGCAGTTTTTCGTGGGAGGGCCCGTCCTACGAGCAGTACTTC.

The rearrangement links TRBV3-1 (or the pseudogene TRBV3-2) to TRBJ2-7, with TRBD2 as a possible D gene (6 bases). Germline values: CDR1 LGHDT, CDR2 YNNKEL (reference sequence). Trimming took off 4 bases at V and 7 bases at J, with 17 bases between the two ends. This CDR3 spans 14 amino acids. DNA for the CDR3: TGTGCCAGCAGCCCAACCACTAGCCAGCATGAGCAGTACTTC. This gives the protein CASSPTTSQHEQYF.

The chain recombines TRBV5-1 with TRBJ2-1; 13 nucleotides align to TRBD2. The length of the CDR3 is 18 residues. Germline CDR1 and CDR2: SGHRS and YFSETQ. The trim removed 4 bases at V and 6 bases at J, leaving 13 bases unmatched. The CDR3 nucleotides are TGCGCCAGCAGCGCGGGACTAGCGGGGCCAGTTCGGCCCAATGAGCAGTTCTTC. It translates to CASSAGLAGPVRPNEQFF.

Concerning this clone: The same CDR3 arises from other DNA sequences in this sample as well. The chain employs TRBV9 and TRBJ1-1; tentative D call: TRBD1 (5 bases). Germline V gives CDR1 SGDLS, CDR2 YYNGEE. CDR3 length equals 13 residues. V was clipped by 2 bases and J by 1 base, with 6 bases between them. The CDR3 region is CASSVGPNTEAFF. The CDR3 DNA is TGTGCCAGCAGCGTGGGGCCGAACACTGAAGCTTTCTTT.

This sequence joins TRBV5-1 and TRBJ1-5; D is possibly TRBD1 (6 bases). Germline V lookup: CDR1 SGHRS, CDR2 YFSETQ. Deletions cut 6 bases from V and 2 bases from J, with 15 bases between. The CDR3 runs to 15 residues. CDR3 region: CASKQKTGGNQPQHF. The CDR3 DNA reads as TGCGCCAGCAAACAAAAGACAGGAGGCAATCAGCCCCAGCATTTT.

This clone was found a few times. The chain uses TRBV7-2 and TRBJ1-1; possible D gene TRBD1, 5 bases. The CDR3 totals 15 residues. Trimming left V 3 bases short and J 3 bases short, with 14 bases between. CDR1 is SGHTA and CDR2 is FQGNSA in the germline V gene. CDR3 sequence: CASSFNRGGDTEAFF. The CDR3 DNA sequence: TGTGCCAGCAGCTTCAACCGGGGAGGGGACACTGAAGCTTTCTTT. Variable domain in full (rest from reference TRBV7-2 and TRBJ1-1): GAGVSQSPSNKVTEKGKDVELRCDPISGHTALYWYRQSLGQGLEFLIYFQGNSAPDKSGLPSDRFSAERTGGSVSTLTIQRTQQEDSAVYLCASSFNRGGDTEAFFGQGTRLTVV.

The chain joins TRBV7-9 to TRBJ2-1; 8 positions match TRBD1. The V segment lost 5 bases and the J segment 12 bases; nucleotides outside the gene matches: 12. Looked up from germline, CDR1 is SEHNR and CDR2 is FQNEAQ (reference sequence). This CDR3 has 14 amino acids. This chain's CDR3 is CASSLGQGVKGQFF. The DNA of the CDR3 is TGTGCCAGCAGCCTCGGACAGGGTGTTAAAGGGCAGTTCTTC. The full variable domain, with the rest looked up from reference TRBV7-9 and TRBJ2-1, is DTGVSQNPRHKITKRGQNVTFRCDPISEHNRLYWYRQTLGQGPEFLTYFQNEAQLEKSRLLSDRFSAERPKGSFSTLEIQRTEQGDSAMYLCASSLGQGVKGQFFGPGTRLTVL.

This clone showed up just once. V and J are TRBV27 and TRBJ1-3; D is unclear. Trimming shortened V by 8 bases and J by 0 bases, and 11 bases separated the two germline ends. Germline lookup yields CDR1 MNHEY and CDR2 SMNVEV (reference sequence). The CDR3 spans 14 residues. The CDR3 nucleotides read TGTGCCAGCCCCAGGATGAGCTCTGGAAACACCATATATTTT. Its translation: CASPRMSSGNTIYF.